One sample yielded the 17 T cell receptor beta chains listed below, sequenced in a study of T-cell reconstitution after alpha-beta-depleted transplantation in children. Preparation of the TCRbeta library involved a method that used unique molecular identifiers. TCRdb analysed the PCR reads with MiXCR anew, one entry per CDR3 protein. The sample consists of some 250,000 distinct CDR3 sequences, approximately 12% of them appearing once. This specimen was PBMCs from the stem cell graft donor, taken from the stem cell graft. The receptor set was obtained from a human donor who donated a stem cell graft to a child with acute lymphoblastic leukemia.

This clonotype was counted ten times or more. The V gene is TRBV18, the J gene TRBJ2-7; 7 bases agree with TRBD1. The germline CDR1 and CDR2 sequences are KGHSH and LQKENI. V dropped 4 bases and J dropped 6; count of bases not matched to a gene: 12. The CDR3 totals 15 residues. CDR3 nucleotide sequence: TGTGCCAGCTCACAAAACAGGGGAGTAATAATCGAGCAGTACTTC. As protein: CASSQNRGVIIEQYF.

This clonotype was counted ten times or more. The chain uses TRBV9 and TRBJ1-1; unclear D gene. The CDR3 covers 14 residues. The germline CDR1 and CDR2 sequences are SGDLS and YYNGEE. The V gene lost 4 bases and the J gene lost 0 bases, with 10 bases spanning the gap. CDR3 sequence reads: CASSRDLMNTEAFF. CDR3 nucleotide sequence: TGTGCCAGCAGCAGGGATCTCATGAACACTGAAGCTTTCTTT.

This clonotype was detected many times. The chain couples TRBV29-1 to TRBJ2-3, with D possibly being TRBD1 (6 bases). V gave up 0 bases and J gave up 2 bases, with 15 bases separating them. The germline CDR1 and CDR2 sequences are SQVTM and ANQGSEA. This CDR3 is built from 16 residues. In DNA form, the CDR3 reads TGCAGCGTTGAAGACTACGGAGCAGGGGACACAGATACGCAGTATTTT. It codes for CSVEDYGAGDTDTQYF.

The CDR3 spells CASSAVLPQGAAGELFF. CDR3 bases: TGTGCCAGCAGTGCAGTCCTTCCTCAGGGTGCGGCAGGGGAGCTGTTTTTT. V gene TRBV9 combines with J gene TRBJ2-2, with D possibly TRBD1 on 5 matching bases. V shed 5 bases and J shed 8 bases, with 25 bases lying between them. CDR1 is SGDLS and CDR2 is YYNGEE in the germline V gene. The CDR3 runs to 17 residues.

This clonotype was observed many times. V usage is TRBV28 and J usage is TRBJ2-3, with TRBD1 as a possible D gene (6 bases). V shed 5 bases and J shed 4 bases, with 13 bases lying between them. The CDR3 extends over 14 amino acids. Germline CDR1 MDHEN, CDR2 SYDVKM. CDR3 region: CASSRHRESDTQYF. As DNA, the CDR3 is TGTGCCAGCAGTCGACACAGGGAGTCAGATACGCAGTATTTT.

This clonotype was picked up many times. The chain couples TRBV21-1 to TRBJ2-5. TRBV21-1 is shown as a pseudogene. The CDR3 contains 14 residues. This chain's CDR3 is CASSKKVYQETQYF. CDR3 nucleotides: TGTGCCAGCAGCAAGAAGGTGTACCAAGAGACCCAGTACTTC.

This clonotype was counted at least ten times. The V call is TRBV7-2, the J call TRBJ2-1; weak D call: TRBD2 (6 bases). From germline, CDR1 is SGHTA and CDR2 FQGNSA. The CDR3 runs 15 residues. V was shortened by 5 bases and J by 2 bases, with 13 bases between the two germline ends. CDR3 in DNA: TGTGCCAGCAGCGCGGACTATCAGACCTACAATGAGCAGTTCTTC. Its protein is CASSADYQTYNEQFF.

This clonotype was recorded at least ten times. DNA of the CDR3: TGTGCCAGCAGTTTTTCGGAGCGCAAGACCCAGTACTTC. As protein: CASSFSERKTQYF. V is TRBV6-6 and J is TRBJ2-5; D remains unclear. CDR1 is MNHNY and CDR2 is SVGAGI in the germline V gene (reference sequence). CDR3 size: 13 residues. V lost 4 bases, J lost 6 bases, and 12 bases lay in between.

This clonotype was detected many times. The chain has TRBV20-1 and TRBJ1-6, with no clear D. Trimming shortened V by 0 bases and J by 1 base, and 16 bases separated the two germline ends. There are 18 residues in the CDR3. Germline CDR1 is DFQATT and CDR2 is SNEGSKA (reference sequence). The CDR3 sequence is CSARESDPRQSYNSPLHF. CDR3 in DNA: TGCAGTGCTAGAGAGTCCGACCCGAGGCAGTCCTATAATTCACCCCTCCACTTT.

Comments on this clonotype: With a much larger clone just one base away, this may be a read error. This chain uses TRBV20-1 with TRBJ2-3, with 9 bases lining up with TRBD2. CDR1 is DFQATT and CDR2 is SNEGSKA in the germline V gene (reference sequence). The CDR3 runs to 16 residues. DNA of the CDR3: TGCTGTGCTGAAGCACCCTTTAGCGGGAGTACAGATACGCAGTATTTT. Translation: CCAEAPFSGSTDTQYF.

This clonotype was seen ten or more times. This rearrangement joins TRBV20-1 to TRBJ2-3, with TRBD1 matching over 9 bases. The germline gives CDR1 DFQATT, CDR2 SNEGSKA (reference sequence). V was clipped by 5 bases and J by 1 base; unmatched bases: 4. This CDR3 comprises 14 residues. The CDR3 bases are TGCAGTGCTCCCAGGACAGGGGGCACAGATACGCAGTATTTT. The encoded protein is CSAPRTGGTDTQYF.

This clonotype was detected many times. The chain recombines TRBV12-3 or TRBV12-4 with TRBJ2-5; 7 positions match TRBD1. The CDR3 is 13 residues long. Unmatched junction bases numbered 8, after V lost 8 bases and J lost 5 bases. CDR3 nucleotides: TGTGCCAGCCAACAGGGGATCGAGGAGACCCAGTACTTC. Protein product: CASQQGIEETQYF.

This clonotype was counted ten times or more. The chain employs TRBV6-1 and TRBJ2-7, with TRBD2 as a possible D gene (5 bases). The CDR3 is 13 amino acids. Deletions cut 0 bases from V and 3 bases from J, with 6 bases between. CDR1 is MNHNS and CDR2 is SASEGT in the germline V gene. The CDR3 DNA reads TGTGCCAGCAGTGAAGCAGGGAGCTACGAGCAGTACTTC. It translates to CASSEAGSYEQYF.

This clonotype was detected many times. The V call is TRBV7-9, the J call TRBJ1-2, with a possible D match to TRBD1 (5 bases). Germline values: CDR1 SEHNR, CDR2 FQNEAQ (reference sequence). The CDR3 sequence is 14 residues long. V dropped 4 bases and J dropped 4 bases, with 13 bases sitting between them. The CDR3 sequence: CASSYGTSAYGYTF. DNA for the CDR3: TGTGCCAGCAGCTACGGGACGTCAGCCTATGGCTACACCTTC. The full variable domain, with the rest looked up from reference TRBV7-9 and TRBJ1-2, is DTGVSQNPRHKITKRGQNVTFRCDPISEHNRLYWYRQTLGQGPEFLTYFQNEAQLEKSRLLSDRFSAERPKGSFSTLEIQRTEQGDSAMYLCASSYGTSAYGYTFGSGTRLTVV.

In this sample, this clonotype turned up many times. The chain has TRBV5-1 and TRBJ2-7; 7 positions agree with TRBD1. Looked up from germline, CDR1 is SGHRS and CDR2 is YFSETQ. This CDR3 has 16 residues. Unmatched junction bases numbered 13, after V lost 5 bases and J lost 2 bases. CDR3 sequence: CASSEVLGQNPYEQYF. CDR3 nucleotides: TGCGCCAGCAGTGAAGTCCTGGGACAGAATCCCTACGAGCAGTACTTC.

This rearrangement joins TRBV29-1 to TRBJ2-3; D is unclear. The ends were cut back, 3 bases at V and 0 bases at J, with 10 bases in the middle. The CDR3 sequence is 14 residues long. CDR1 SQVTM and CDR2 ANQGSEA come from the germline V gene. CDR3 residues: CSVDNVRSTDTQYF. The CDR3 region has the DNA TGCAGCGTTGATAATGTCCGCAGCACAGATACGCAGTATTTT.

This clonotype has a handful of counts. The V gene is TRBV12-3 or TRBV12-4, the J gene TRBJ1-1; D may be TRBD1 (6 bases). Trimming took 6 bases from V and 4 from J, leaving 12 bases between them. The CDR3 covers 13 residues. The CDR3 DNA sequence: TGTGCCAGCAGGTTACAGGGACCCACTGAAGCTTTCTTT. Its protein product is CASRLQGPTEAFF.